This is a list of T cell receptor beta chains from one sample in a study of OX40 agonist ivuxolimab in advanced cancers. TCRdb keeps only in-frame clones here, not all; method: immunoSEQ multiplex PCR. The data contain around 84,000 clones, 94% of them singletons. The specimen comprised CD4+ or CD8+ T cells sorted from blood, sampled in a trial of the OX40 agonist ivuxolimab. The source is an adult with an advanced solid tumor such as melanoma, head and neck, liver or kidney cancer. CDR3s include the opening cysteine and the closing phenylalanine or tryptophan. A D gene is named only where the DNA matches it firmly. Only part of the rows carry a size: once, few, many, or a class if the clone is expanded.

V: TRBV7-9; D: TRBD2; size: NA; length: 15; J: TRBJ2-7; CDR3: CASSFSAGGLYEQYF; DNA: TGTGCCAGCAGCTTCTCAGCGGGAGGGCTCTACGAGCAGTACTTC
V: TRBV7-6; D: TRBD2; size: NA; length: 17; J: TRBJ2-1; CDR3: CASSLDRLAGTYNEQFF; DNA: TGTGCCAGCAGCTTAGACCGACTAGCGGGTACCTACAATGAGCAGTTCTTC
V: TRBV28; D: NA; size: NA; length: 18; J: TRBJ2-6; CDR3: CASSLLTGRGPGANVLTF; DNA: TGTGCCAGCAGTTTACTTACAGGGCGGGGCCCTGGGGCCAACGTCCTGACTTTC
V: TRBV9; D: NA; size: NA; length: 13; J: TRBJ2-7; CDR3: CASSAGQSYEQYF; DNA: TGTGCCAGCAGTGCGGGACAGAGCTACGAGCAGTACTTC
V: TRBV7-9; D: NA; size: NA; length: 17; J: TRBJ1-5; CDR3: CASSLAVDLGGNQPQHF; DNA: TGTGCCAGCAGCTTAGCTGTGGACCTCGGAGGCAATCAGCCCCAGCATTTT
V: TRBV6-6; D: TRBD1; size: NA; length: 16; J: TRBJ1-2; CDR3: CASSYARQGAGYGYTF; DNA: TGTGCCAGCAGTTACGCGCGACAGGGGGCCGGCTATGGCTACACCTTC
V: TRBV18; D: NA; size: NA; length: 13; J: TRBJ1-1; CDR3: CASSSGQNTEAFF; DNA: TGTGCCAGCTCATCAGGACAGAACACTGAAGCTTTCTTT
V: TRBV7-9; D: NA; size: few; length: 14; J: TRBJ1-1; CDR3: CASSLDVWNTEAFF; DNA: TGTGCCAGCAGCTTGGATGTTTGGAACACTGAAGCTTTCTTT
V: TRBV9; D: NA; size: NA; length: 14; J: TRBJ2-7; CDR3: CASSVGYQPYEQYF; DNA: TGTGCCAGCAGCGTAGGGTATCAGCCCTACGAGCAGTACTTC
V: TRBV9; D: TRBD2; size: NA; length: 15; J: TRBJ2-1; CDR3: CASSVISGSRAEQFF; DNA: TGTGCCAGCAGCGTGATAAGCGGGAGTAGGGCTGAGCAGTTCTTC
V: TRBV29-1; D: NA; size: NA; length: 13; J: TRBJ2-2; CDR3: CSGLGANTGELFF; DNA: TGCAGCGGACTAGGGGCGAACACCGGGGAGCTGTTTTTT
V: TRBV7-8; D: NA; size: NA; length: 15; J: TRBJ2-5; CDR3: CASSTWGPREETQYF; DNA: TGTGCCAGCAGCACCTGGGGACCAAGGGAAGAGACCCAGTACTTC
V: TRBV6-5; D: NA; size: NA; length: 13; J: TRBJ1-2; CDR3: CASSEGRNYGYTF; DNA: TGTGCCAGCAGTGAAGGCAGGAACTATGGCTACACCTTC